Sequencing of this TCR beta chain was carried out in a study of CD8+CD57+ T cells in acquired aplastic anemia. Findings of the study overall: Patients versus controls showed no significant CD8+ Simpson's diversity difference. Patients and controls were found to share 25 to 30 CD8+ CDR3 sequences.

Patients sequenced had flow cytometry evidence of CD8+CD57+ cell expansion. Prior therapy had not been administered to any patient at the time of blood sampling. Trimming cost V 2 bases and J 6 bases, with 4 bases left between them. This CDR3 has 12 amino acids. Per germline, CDR1 SEHNR and CDR2 FQNEAQ (reference sequence). With respect to this clonotype: Its antigen remains unknown.

Genomic DNA constituted the template upon which TCR beta VDJ and CDR3 profiling was performed. TCRdb reanalysed the reads using MiXCR and keeps one entry per CDR3 protein. The sample yields some 140,000 distinct CDR3 sequences, about 54% seen once. The origin of this receptor is a human donor with aplastic anemia. V is TRBV7-9 and J is TRBJ2-2; D gene unclear. Sample: sorted CD4+, CD8+, or CD8+CD57+ T cells (not recorded which) from PBMCs. CDR3 residues: CASSLMAGELFF. For the CDR3, the DNA is TGTGCCAGCAGCTTAATGGCCGGGGAGCTGTTTTTT.